The 20 T cell receptor beta chains below come from one sample, sequenced in a study of OX40 agonist ivuxolimab in advanced cancers. Produced via immunoSEQ multiplex PCR; TCRdb's table is partial and in-frame only. The sample lists tens of thousands of clones, around 80% occurring once. The sequenced sample was CD4+ or CD8+ T cells sorted from blood, obtained in a trial of the OX40 agonist ivuxolimab. The receptors were gathered from an adult with an advanced solid tumor such as melanoma, head and neck, liver or kidney cancer.

The chain links TRBV21-1 to TRBJ1-3. TRBV21-1 is a listed pseudogene. This CDR3 is 14 amino acids long. The CDR3 DNA sequence: TGTGCCAGTCCCAACAGGGAGGAAGGAAACACCATATATTTT. Its protein product is CASPNREEGNTIYF.

J is TRBJ2-3 and V is TRBV7-6, with D possibly TRBD1 on 6 matching bases. Trimming removed 5 bases from V and 0 bases from J, with 21 bases in between. Germline V gene lookup returns CDR1 SGHVS and CDR2 FNYEAQ. CDR3 length: 18 residues. The CDR3 coding sequence is TGTGCCAGCAGCCAGTGGAGTATGGGGGCCACTAGCACAGATACGCAGTATTTT. This gives the protein CASSQWSMGATSTDTQYF. Full variable domain (missing parts from reference TRBV7-6 and TRBJ2-3): GAGVSQSPRYKVTKRGQDVALRCDPISGHVSLYWYRQALGQGPEFLTYFNYEAQQDKSGLPNDRFSAERPEGSISTLTIQRTEQRDSAMYRCASSQWSMGATSTDTQYFGPGTRLTVL.

V is TRBV27 and J is TRBJ2-3; D call uncertain. This CDR3 comprises 16 residues. Per germline, CDR1 MNHEY and CDR2 SMNVEV (reference sequence). The V gene lost 6 bases and the J gene lost 6 bases, with 22 bases spanning the gap. CDR3 amino acids: CASSPRVGGSRDTQYF. The CDR3 DNA follows: TGTGCCAGCAGCCCCCGGGTGGGCGGTAGCCGGGATACGCAGTATTTT.

CDR3: CASSSGNAYKGDTEAFF. The CDR3 DNA reads as TGTGCCAGCAGTTCCGGAAACGCTTACAAAGGGGACACTGAAGCTTTCTTT. This chain joins TRBV28 and TRBJ1-1; D perhaps matches TRBD1 (5 bases). V shed 4 bases and J shed 3 bases, with 21 bases lying between them. Germline CDR1 and CDR2: MDHEN and SYDVKM. This CDR3 is built from 17 residues.

The rearrangement links TRBV4-2 to TRBJ2-3; 10 bases are shared with TRBD2. The J segment lost 0 bases and the V segment lost 3 bases, leaving 18 bases of the junction unmatched. CDR1 and CDR2 (germline): LGHNA, YNFKEQ. The CDR3 has 21 amino acids. The CDR3 DNA reads TGTGCCAGCAGCCAGGACCCTAGGAGCGGGGGGGATTACTCTAGCACAGATACGCAGTATTTT. It translates to CASSQDPRSGGDYSSTDTQYF.

The chain employs TRBV18 and TRBJ2-5; no firm D call. This CDR3 has 15 residues. Germline V CDR1 and CDR2: KGHSH, LQKENI. V lost 2 bases and J lost 1, with 11 bases in between. CDR3 region: CASSPGIGSQETQYF. The CDR3 nucleotides are TGTGCCAGCTCACCAGGTATAGGATCCCAAGAGACCCAGTACTTC.

This chain links TRBV7-7 with TRBJ2-7; 9 nucleotides align to TRBD1. The CDR3 spans 18 residues. Per the germline V gene, CDR1 is SSHAT and CDR2 is FNYEAQ (reference sequence). The DNA of the CDR3 is TGTGCTAGCAGCTTAGGGGGGACAGGGCCTCTGTATGAGGGCGAGCAGTACGTC. It codes for CASSLGGTGPLYEGEQYV.

V and J are TRBV27 and TRBJ1-5, with 8 bases aligning to TRBD1. Germline lookup yields CDR1 MNHEY and CDR2 SMNVEV (reference sequence). J gave up 6 bases and V 5 bases, and 3 bases lay outside the gene matches. The CDR3 contains 13 residues. The CDR3 sequence is CASSRDRGQPQHF. The CDR3 DNA reads TGTGCCAGCAGTCGAGACAGGGGTCAGCCCCAGCATTTT.

The CDR3 loop reads CASSQQPGWETQYF. CDR3 in DNA: TGTGCCAGCTCACAGCAACCGGGGTGGGAGACCCAGTACTTC. J is TRBJ2-5 and V is TRBV18, with TRBD2 as a possible D gene (5 bases). Germline assignment: CDR1 KGHSH and CDR2 LQKENI. Deletions cut 4 bases from V and 5 bases from J, with 14 bases between. The CDR3 is made up of 14 amino acids.

The chain carries TRBV7-3 and TRBJ2-2, with D unclear. This CDR3 is 14 amino acids long. V dropped 0 bases and J dropped 1 base, with 3 bases sitting between them. Germline CDR1 is SGHTA and CDR2 is FQGTGA. The CDR3 nucleotides read TGTGCCAGCAGCTTAACAGGGAACACCGGGGAGCTGTTTTTT. The encoded protein is CASSLTGNTGELFF.

The chain carries TRBV27 and TRBJ2-1, with D tentatively TRBD1 (6 bases). Germline CDR1 and CDR2: MNHEY and SMNVEV (reference sequence). V lost 3 bases and J lost 7, with 13 bases in between. This CDR3 is built from 14 residues. Written as DNA, the CDR3 is TGTGCCAGCAGTTTTTATCAGGGGTCGAATGAGCAGTTCTTC. Protein: CASSFYQGSNEQFF.

The J gene is TRBJ2-7, the V gene TRBV20-1; D is undetermined. Between the trimmed V and J ends, which lost 4 bases and 6 bases, there was a span of 7 bases. The CDR3 sequence is 10 residues long. The germline CDR1 and CDR2 sequences are DFQATT and SNEGSKA (reference sequence). In DNA, the CDR3 is TGCAGTGCTATCAAGGGCGAGCAGTACTTC. It yields the protein CSAIKGEQYF.

V is TRBV9 and J is TRBJ1-4, with 7 bases matching TRBD1. Germline V lookup: CDR1 SGDLS, CDR2 YYNGEE. The CDR3 contains 15 residues. J gave up 4 bases and V 0 bases, and 3 bases lay outside the gene matches. This CDR3 is CASSVGGQSNEKLFF. The CDR3 DNA is TGTGCCAGCAGCGTAGGGGGACAGAGTAATGAAAAACTGTTTTTT.

This clone was seen once. The chain joins TRBV6-6 to TRBJ1-2, with 7 bases identical to TRBD1. This CDR3 has 13 amino acids. J was trimmed by 4 bases and V by 10 bases; bases with no gene match: 9. CDR1 and CDR2 (germline): MNHNY, SVGAGI (reference sequence). In nucleotides, the CDR3 is TGTGCCATCAGAAAGGGGGCTGGCTATGGCTACACCTTC. As protein: CAIRKGAGYGYTF.

This clone was recorded only once. The CDR3: CASSRTRGNYGYTF. The CDR3 bases are TGTGCCAGCAGTCGCACCAGGGGGAACTATGGCTACACCTTC. The chain couples TRBV27 to TRBJ1-2; 7 bases fit TRBD1. The CDR3 has 14 residues. J gave up 2 bases and V 5 bases, and 5 bases lay outside the gene matches. The V gene's germline CDR1 is MNHEY and CDR2 SMNVEV (reference sequence).

This clone has only a few counts. V is TRBV27 and J is TRBJ1-1; the D is unclear. The V end lost 3 bases, the J end lost 2 bases, and 13 bases lay between the germline ends. The CDR3 totals 15 residues. From germline, CDR1 is MNHEY and CDR2 SMNVEV (reference sequence). The CDR3 nucleotides are TGTGCCAGCAGTTTTGCCCTACAGAGTAACACTGAAGCTTTCTTT. Protein sequence: CASSFALQSNTEAFF.

The V gene is TRBV6-5, the J gene TRBJ1-3, with D unclear. Germline V gives CDR1 MNHEY, CDR2 SVGAGI. The CDR3 consists of 12 residues. Trimming shortened V by 5 bases and J by 4 bases, and 6 bases separated the two germline ends. CDR3 nucleotides: TGTGCCAGCAGTGCGGGGGGAAACACCATATATTTT. Translating gives CASSAGGNTIYF.

The chain is built from TRBV14 and TRBJ1-3; weak D call: TRBD1 (5 bases). Germline assignment: CDR1 SGHDN and CDR2 FVKESK. V dropped 5 bases and J dropped 2 bases, with 16 bases sitting between them. The CDR3 contains 16 residues. Written as DNA, the CDR3 is TGTGCCAGCAGCACTCGGGGCACCGGGGCTGGAAACACCATATATTTT. This sequence encodes CASSTRGTGAGNTIYF.

The J gene is TRBJ2-7, the V gene TRBV28, with D perhaps TRBD1 (6 bases). In germline, CDR1 is MDHEN, CDR2 SYDVKM. This CDR3 has 17 residues. Between the trimmed V and J ends, which lost 3 bases and 5 bases, there was a span of 23 bases. The CDR3 loop is CASSFPKMAGEVDEQYF. CDR3 nucleotides: TGTGCCAGCAGTTTTCCCAAGATGGCAGGGGAAGTGGACGAGCAGTACTTC.

The rearrangement uses TRBV18 and TRBJ1-5; a weak D match, TRBD1 (5 bases). V lost 4 bases and J lost 2, with 6 bases in between. In germline, CDR1 is KGHSH, CDR2 LQKENI. CDR3 length equals 13 residues. CDR3 sequence (DNA): TGTGCCAGCTCACAGGGACGCAATCAGCCCCAGCATTTT. It is translated as CASSQGRNQPQHF. Based on the CDR3 plus reference TRBV18 and TRBJ1-5, the full variable domain is NAGVMQNPRHLVRRRGQEARLRCSPMKGHSHVYWYRQLPEEGLKFMVYLQKENIIDESGMPKERFSAEFPKEGPSILRIQQVVRGDSAAYFCASSQGRNQPQHFGDGTRLSIL.